This T cell receptor beta chain was profiled in a study of CD4 T cells in lung cancer (dated by TCRdb to between 2019 and 2020). Concerning the study at large: The study screened blood T cells of NSCLC patients for responses to candidate mutation-encoded neoepitopes and isolated neoantigen-specific CD4+ T-cell clones and TCRs. The patients who underwent resection had lung adenocarcinoma or squamous cell carcinoma, were aged 60 to 69 when blood was donated, and were mostly former smokers. Before blood donation, treatments including platinum chemotherapy had been received by the patients, and nivolumab or pembrolizumab had been received by some of the patients. Deep sequencing of TCRB was used to follow the frequency of neoantigen-specific clonotypes in tumor resections, non-adjacent lung and cultured T-cell products. Broad study findings and their caveats: IFNgamma-sorted cells included nonspecific IFNgamma producers of unknown purity, so expanded lines ranged from monoclonal to oligoclonal. Some blood-derived responses might be explained by in vitro priming of naive T cells or cross-reactivity rather than by memory responses to the cancer.

Library construction relied on the immunoSEQ multiplex PCR assay. Qiagen DNeasy or QIAamp micro DNA kits were used to isolate DNA, and the Adaptive Biotechnology human TCRB sequencing kit was used to sequence TCRB. Sequencing of TCRB libraries was performed on an Illumina MiSeq. From the authors' description of their analysis: TCRB sequence data were analyzed using the kit provider's software, and tumor enrichment of clonotype templates was assessed with Fisher's exact test. TCRdb retrieved this table from immuneACCESS and kept in-frame rearrangements only. Not all clones are present; in checked studies, unresolved V genes account for under half, and no reason is known for the remainder. The V and J calls and clone size were taken over from that table, and D and trimming were inferred from the DNA. The sample has over 1,500 clones on record, around 64% of them singletons. The ten largest clones represent 5.8% of the sample.

On this clone itself: Its specific antigen is unknown. Base-call qualities are not available, and no considerably larger clone is one nucleotide away.

Looking up the germline V gene yields CDR1 MNHEY and CDR2 SVGAGI. Here V drops 5 bases and J drops 3 bases, and the junction holds 4 bases not matched to any gene. Including the terminal cysteine and phenylalanine, the CDR3 comprises 15 residues. The CDR3 DNA has 45 bases and is translated from base 1. PBMCs were stimulated for around 13 days with mutant 27-mer peptides together with IL21, IL7, IL15 and IL2, and were then restimulated with autologous B cells pulsed with peptide. After restimulation with peptide-pulsed B cells, live IFNgamma-secreting T cells were sorted on a FACS Aria2 by cytokine capture. At limiting dilution of around 3 or 10 cells per well, the sorted cells were expanded for roughly 14 to 23 days with irradiated allogeneic PBMCs, phytohemagglutinin and IL2. Either peripheral blood samples or leukapheresis products were collected from the patients. Expanded lines were screened for antigen specificity by IFNgamma ELISA against autologous B cells pulsed with mutant peptides.

The sequenced sample consisted of a CD4+ T cell line or clone grown in culture. Recombination linked TRBV6-5 to TRBJ2-2; TRBD2 matches 9 bases in the middle. This clonotype was obtained from a woman in her sixties with non-small cell lung cancer. Some clones in this sample may be carry-over from other donors' samples. Read as DNA, the sequence is TGTGCCAGCAGTAAGCGGGAGGTCGACACCGGGGAGCTGTTTTTT. It translates as CASSKREVDTGELFF.